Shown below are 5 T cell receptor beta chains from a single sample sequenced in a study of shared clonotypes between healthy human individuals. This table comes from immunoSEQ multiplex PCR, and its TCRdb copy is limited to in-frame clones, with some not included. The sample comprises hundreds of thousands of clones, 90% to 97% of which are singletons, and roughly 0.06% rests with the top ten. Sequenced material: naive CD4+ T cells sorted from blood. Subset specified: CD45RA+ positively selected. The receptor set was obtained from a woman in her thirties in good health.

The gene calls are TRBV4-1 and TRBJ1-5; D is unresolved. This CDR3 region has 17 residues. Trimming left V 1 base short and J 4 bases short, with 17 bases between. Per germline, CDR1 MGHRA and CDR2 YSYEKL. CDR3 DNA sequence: TGCGCCAGCAGCCAAGGGGGAGGAGGGCCGAGAAATCAGCCCCAGCATTTT. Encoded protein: CASSQGGGGPRNQPQHF.

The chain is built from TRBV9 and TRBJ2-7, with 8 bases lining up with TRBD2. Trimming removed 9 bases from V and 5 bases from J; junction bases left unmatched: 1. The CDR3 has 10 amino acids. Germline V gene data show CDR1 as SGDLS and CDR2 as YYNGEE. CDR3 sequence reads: CATGGDEQYF. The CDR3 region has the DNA TGTGCCACGGGAGGGGACGAGCAGTACTTC.

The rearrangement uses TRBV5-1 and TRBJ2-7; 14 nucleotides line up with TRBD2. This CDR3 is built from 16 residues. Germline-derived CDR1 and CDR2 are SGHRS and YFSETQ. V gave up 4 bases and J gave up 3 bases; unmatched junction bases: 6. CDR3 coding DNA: TGCGCCAGCAGCCCGGGGACTAGCGGGGGCCTCTACGAGCAGTACTTC. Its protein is CASSPGTSGGLYEQYF.

The CDR3 DNA is TGCGCCAGCAGCCAAACTAGCGGGAATTTTAGGAATGAGCAGTTCTTC. As protein: CASSQTSGNFRNEQFF. The chain couples TRBV4-1 to TRBJ2-1; 10 bases fit TRBD2. Germline V gene data show CDR1 as MGHRA and CDR2 as YSYEKL. J lost 7 bases, V lost 2 bases, and 8 bases had no gene match. The CDR3 loop spans 16 amino acids.

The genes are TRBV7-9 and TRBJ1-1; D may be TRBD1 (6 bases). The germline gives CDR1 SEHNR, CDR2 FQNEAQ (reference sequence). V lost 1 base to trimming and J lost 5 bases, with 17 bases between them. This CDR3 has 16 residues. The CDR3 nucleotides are TGTGCCAGCAGCTTAGAGCTTGGCGGGGGCGAGACTGAAGCTTTCTTT. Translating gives CASSLELGGGETEAFF.